Presented here are 27 T cell receptor beta chains from one specimen sequenced in a study of blood T cell repertoires in COVID-19. Generated by immunoSEQ multiplex PCR, the TCRdb table keeps only in-frame clones and is missing some. Here the sample spans around 230,000 clones, 86% being singletons. The sample taken for sequencing was peripheral blood. The receptors come from a man aged 25-45 years who had recovered from COVID-19.

This clone was counted between two and nine times. The chain recombines TRBV2 with TRBJ2-7; the match to TRBD2 covers 7 bases. Germline values: CDR1 SNHLY, CDR2 FYNNEI. CDR3 length: 13 residues. V lost 5 bases to trimming and J lost 3 bases; unmatched junction nucleotides: 4. The CDR3 DNA sequence: TGTGCCAGCAGTAGCGGGGCAGACTACGAGCAGTACTTC. It yields the protein CASSSGADYEQYF.

V usage is TRBV5-1 and J usage is TRBJ2-3; TRBD2 matches at 11 bases. Germline values: CDR1 SGHRS, CDR2 YFSETQ. CDR3 size: 16 residues. V lost 0 bases, J lost 6 bases, and 6 bases stayed unmatched. The CDR3 coding sequence is TGCGCCAGCAGCTTGGCTAGCGGGGGGACCGGGGATACGCAGTATTTT. Amino acid sequence: CASSLASGGTGDTQYF.

The chain carries TRBV2 and TRBJ2-1; TRBD1 agrees at 8 bases. There are 15 residues in the CDR3. The germline CDR1 and CDR2 sequences are SNHLY and FYNNEI. J gave up 4 bases and V 8 bases, and 10 bases lay outside the gene matches. CDR3 amino acids: CASLPTGATYNEQFF. In DNA, the CDR3 is TGTGCCAGCCTTCCGACAGGGGCGACGTACAATGAGCAGTTCTTC.

V and J are TRBV4-1 and TRBJ1-6, with D hard to call. The CDR3 totals 14 residues. Germline V CDR1 and CDR2: MGHRA, YSYEKL. V was shortened by 5 bases and J by 5 bases, with 10 bases between the two germline ends. CDR3 nucleotide sequence: TGCGCCAGCAGCTGGCAGACAAATAATTCACCCCTCCACTTT. It translates to CASSWQTNNSPLHF.

This chain links TRBV7-9 with TRBJ2-3; TRBD2 aligns across 12 bases. J lost 5 bases, V lost 3 bases, and 6 bases had no gene match. From germline, CDR1 is SEHNR and CDR2 FQNEAQ (reference sequence). The length of the CDR3 is 16 residues. CDR3 nucleotides: TGTGCCAGCAGCTTGGGCGGACTAGCGGGGATAGATACGCAGTATTTT. Translating it yields CASSLGGLAGIDTQYF.

The chain employs TRBV4-1 and TRBJ2-1; 7 nucleotides align to TRBD2. Per the germline V gene, CDR1 is MGHRA and CDR2 is YSYEKL. The CDR3 contains 17 residues. With V trimmed by 0 bases and J by 3 bases, 8 bases remained unmatched. The CDR3 DNA reads as TGCGCCAGCAGCCAAGATATGTCGGGGGGATTCTACAATGAGCAGTTCTTC. Translated, it gives CASSQDMSGGFYNEQFF.

This clone was seen a single time. The V and J genes are TRBV6-5 and TRBJ1-2; 10 bases are a match to TRBD1. Trimming cost V 6 bases and J 8 bases; bases outside gene matches: 12. The CDR3 has 15 residues. CDR1 is MNHEY, CDR2 SVGAGI, per germline. This chain's CDR3 is CASRFRDRGIEGYTF. In DNA, the CDR3 is TGTGCCAGCAGATTCCGGGACAGGGGAATAGAAGGCTACACCTTC.

This clone was counted a few times. V usage is TRBV6-6 and J usage is TRBJ1-2; no clear D. CDR1 is MNHNY, CDR2 SVGAGI, per germline (reference sequence). V lost 6 bases, J lost 0 bases, and 32 bases lay in between. CDR3 size: 21 residues. The DNA for the CDR3 is TGTGCCAGCAGCCTACATACTCCCTTAAGCGGGATCCTAAGACCTAACTATGGCTACACCTTC. Translation gives CASSLHTPLSGILRPNYGYTF.

The rearrangement uses TRBV30 and TRBJ2-7; maybe TRBD1 (5 bases). Germline V lookup: CDR1 GTSNPN, CDR2 SVGIG (reference sequence). The CDR3 has 12 residues. V was clipped by 2 bases and J by 5 bases, with 10 bases between them. CDR3 nucleotides: TGTGCCTGGAGTAGTCAGGGCCACGAGCAGTACTTC. Its translation is CAWSSQGHEQYF.

The V gene is TRBV7-2, the J gene TRBJ2-3, with 8 bases lining up with TRBD2. V shed 5 bases and J 6 bases; nucleotides not matched to a gene: 13. Germline lookup yields CDR1 SGHTA and CDR2 FQGNSA. The CDR3 is made up of 16 amino acids. CDR3: CASSPTRGGPVDTQYF. In nucleotides, the CDR3 is TGTGCCAGCAGCCCCACTCGGGGGGGGCCGGTGGATACGCAGTATTTT.

This chain joins TRBV4-2 and TRBJ2-7, with 8 bases identical to TRBD2. The CDR3 runs 15 residues. After removal of 2 bases from V and 3 bases from J, the junction contained 6 bases not matched to a gene. Germline-derived CDR1 and CDR2 are LGHNA and YNFKEQ. The CDR3 region is CASSQLLAVYYEQYF. DNA for the CDR3: TGTGCCAGCAGCCAACTACTAGCGGTTTACTACGAGCAGTACTTC.

This chain joins TRBV7-6 and TRBJ1-2; D is perhaps TRBD1 (5 bases). Looked up from germline, CDR1 is SGHVS and CDR2 is FNYEAQ. Trimming removed 1 base from V and 13 bases from J, with 16 bases in between. CDR3 size: 13 residues. The CDR3, as DNA: TGTGCCAGCAGCTTAGAGGGGTTGGTGTCTGGCACCTTC. It yields the protein CASSLEGLVSGTF.

V usage is TRBV4-1 and J usage is TRBJ2-7; 8 nucleotides agree with TRBD2. The length of the CDR3 is 12 residues. The V gene's germline CDR1 is MGHRA and CDR2 YSYEKL. V gave up 8 bases and J gave up 2 bases; unmatched junction bases: 2. The CDR3 coding sequence is TGCGCCAGCGCGGGGGGCCCCTACGAGCAGTACTTC. Its translation is CASAGGPYEQYF.

The gene calls are TRBV6-5 and TRBJ2-5, with TRBD2 identical over 12 bases. V shed 6 bases and J 6 bases; nucleotides not matched to a gene: 8. The CDR3 length is 15 residues. Germline V gene data show CDR1 as MNHEY and CDR2 as SVGAGI. The chain's CDR3 is CASSLAGGPIQTQYF. Written as DNA, the CDR3 is TGTGCCAGCAGCCTAGCGGGGGGGCCGATCCAGACCCAGTACTTC.

The CDR3 coding sequence is TGTGCCAGCTCCCTCAACGCCCTGACAGTGGTCCATGAGCAGTTCTTC. Translated, it gives CASSLNALTVVHEQFF. This chain uses TRBV18 with TRBJ2-1; D may be TRBD1 (5 bases). Germline CDR1 and CDR2: KGHSH and LQKENI. Trimming stripped 6 bases from V and 8 bases from J, with 23 bases between. CDR3 length: 16 amino acids. The entire variable domain, with the rest obtained from reference TRBV18 and TRBJ2-1, is as follows: NAGVMQNPRHLVRRRGQEARLRCSPMKGHSHVYWYRQLPEEGLKFMVYLQKENIIDESGMPKERFSAEFPKEGPSILRIQQVVRGDSAAYFCASSLNALTVVHEQFFGPGTRLTVL.

CDR3 sequence reads: CSVEGDKTYEQYF. CDR3 nucleotides: TGCAGCGTTGAGGGAGACAAGACCTACGAGCAGTACTTC. The rearrangement uses TRBV29-1 and TRBJ2-7; weak D call: TRBD2 (5 bases). This CDR3 is 13 amino acids long. Trimming pared 3 bases from V and 2 bases from J, leaving 11 bases between. Germline V CDR1 and CDR2: SQVTM, ANQGSEA.

Here the CDR3 reads CASSLPRLTQETQYF. The CDR3 coding sequence is TGTGCCAGCAGTTTACCTAGACTCACACAAGAGACCCAGTACTTC. The chain couples TRBV7-2 to TRBJ2-5; D unresolved. V was cut by 6 bases and J by 2 bases, with 16 bases left in between. Germline V CDR1 and CDR2: SGHTA, FQGNSA. The CDR3 totals 15 residues. Combining the CDR3 with reference TRBV7-2 and TRBJ2-5 gives the whole variable domain GAGVSQSPSNKVTEKGKDVELRCDPISGHTALYWYRQSLGQGLEFLIYFQGNSAPDKSGLPSDRFSAERTGGSVSTLTIQRTQQEDSAVYLCASSLPRLTQETQYFGPGTRLLVL.

This sequence joins TRBV6-1 and TRBJ2-7; D is possibly TRBD1 (5 bases). The CDR3 runs 14 residues. Trimming pared 2 bases from V and 3 bases from J, leaving 11 bases between. Germline CDR1 MNHNS, CDR2 SASEGT. Here the CDR3 DNA reads TGTGCCAGCAGTGAACAAGGACATTACTACGAGCAGTACTTC. Residues: CASSEQGHYYEQYF.

The chain employs TRBV3-1 (or the pseudogene TRBV3-2) and TRBJ2-2, with D possibly TRBD2 on 5 matching bases. The germline V and J ends were trimmed by 4 bases and 0 bases, with 12 bases remaining between them. Per germline, CDR1 LGHDT and CDR2 YNNKEL (reference sequence). This CDR3 comprises 16 residues. The CDR3 nucleotides are TGTGCCAGCAGCCCCCGAGGGTCTACGAACACCGGGGAGCTGTTTTTT. Translated, it gives CASSPRGSTNTGELFF.

The gene calls are TRBV21-1 and TRBJ1-1; the D segment call TRBD1 is taken from the table without a DNA check. TRBV21-1 is a known pseudogene. The CDR3 is 15 residues long. The CDR3 spells CASSRGQTSNTEAFF. The CDR3 DNA is TGTGCCAGCAGCAGAGGACAGACCAGTAACACTGAAGCTTTCTTT.

DNA for the CDR3: TGTGCCAGCAGTTACGGCGGGGAGACCTACGAGCAGTACTTC. Protein product: CASSYGGETYEQYF. The chain recombines TRBV6-5 with TRBJ2-7, with a possible D match to TRBD2 (6 bases). Germline lookup yields CDR1 MNHEY and CDR2 SVGAGI. The CDR3 has 14 residues. V gave up 2 bases and J gave up 2 bases, with 10 bases separating them.

V and J are TRBV29-1 and TRBJ2-6, with D uncertain. Trimming stripped 5 bases from V and 0 bases from J, with 8 bases between. The CDR3 loop spans 14 amino acids. CDR1 is SQVTM and CDR2 is ANQGSEA in the germline V gene. The CDR3 bases are TGCAGCGTTCGCCCCAGCTCTGGGGCCAACGTCCTGACTTTC. Residues: CSVRPSSGANVLTF. The variable domain in full, completed from reference TRBV29-1 and TRBJ2-6, reads SAVISQKPSRDICQRGTSLTIQCQVDSQVTMMFWYRQQPGQSLTLIATANQGSEATYESGFVIDKFPISRPNLTFSTLTVSNMSPEDSSIYLCSVRPSSGANVLTFGAGSRLTVL.

This chain links TRBV10-1 with TRBJ1-1, with TRBD1 matching 8 bases. This CDR3 has 13 residues. The ends lost 6 bases at V and 5 bases at J; junction bases unmatched: 5. Germline V CDR1 and CDR2: WNHNN, SYGVQD (reference sequence). DNA for the CDR3: TGCGCCAGCAGACCGGACAGGGAGACTGAAGCTTTCTTT. Translation: CASRPDRETEAFF.

The chain recombines TRBV19 with TRBJ1-1; D uncertain. The germline gives CDR1 LNHDA, CDR2 SQIVND (reference sequence). The CDR3 runs 13 residues. With 5 bases removed from V and 0 bases from J, the gap between germline ends came to 7 bases. CDR3: CASSSTLNTEAFF. The CDR3 DNA sequence: TGTGCCAGTAGTTCCACACTGAACACTGAAGCTTTCTTT. Supplemented by reference TRBV19 and TRBJ1-1, the full variable domain reads DGGITQSPKYLFRKEGQNVTLSCEQNLNHDAMYWYRQDPGQGLRLIYYSQIVNDFQKGDIAEGYSVSREKKESFPLTVTSAQKNPTAFYLCASSSTLNTEAFFGQGTRLTVV.

This sequence joins TRBV25-1 and TRBJ2-7, with D maybe TRBD1 (6 bases). The CDR3 covers 18 residues. V lost 3 bases, J lost 0 bases, and 21 bases lay in between. Germline CDR1 reads MGHDK; CDR2 reads SYGVNS. The CDR3 here is CASSELRSGHSSSYEQYF. For the CDR3, the DNA is TGTGCCAGCAGTGAGTTGCGATCGGGACACTCTAGCTCCTACGAGCAGTACTTC.

This clone came up many times. The V and J genes are TRBV2 and TRBJ2-7; TRBD1 aligns across 9 bases. CDR1 is SNHLY, CDR2 FYNNEI, per germline. Losses at the gene ends were 11 bases for V and 0 bases for J; bases not matched to a gene: 5. The CDR3 spans 13 residues. The CDR3: CAGQGTLSYEQYF. DNA for the CDR3: TGTGCCGGACAGGGGACCCTCTCCTACGAGCAGTACTTC.

This clone was seen only a few times. The chain is built from TRBV19 and TRBJ2-7; 11 bases line up with TRBD1. The V segment lost 3 bases and the J segment 6 bases; nucleotides outside the gene matches: 4. CDR3 length equals 14 residues. In germline, CDR1 is LNHDA, CDR2 SQIVND (reference sequence). The CDR3 spells CASSIPGTGGEQYF. The CDR3 DNA reads TGTGCCAGTAGTATTCCCGGGACAGGGGGCGAGCAGTACTTC.